These 2 T cell receptor beta chains originate from one sample sequenced in a study of early T cells in non-severe SARS-CoV-2 infection. One entry per CDR3 protein, called by TCRdb with MiXCR from the 5' RACE reads. The sample gives roughly 26,000 distinct CDR3 sequences, 5% to 6.5% of which show up once; approximately 3.8% is in the top ten. The sequencing input was whole blood. The receptors shown here come from an adult who was a healthcare worker with PCR-confirmed SARS-CoV-2 infection or an uninfected control (not recorded which).

This clonotype was seen only a few times. The chain uses TRBV18 and TRBJ1-4; no clear D gene. The CDR3 loop spans 16 amino acids. Trimming stripped 3 bases from V and 0 bases from J, with 11 bases between. Per the germline V gene, CDR1 is KGHSH and CDR2 is LQKENI. The CDR3 sequence: CASSPQEIATNEKLFF. The CDR3 nucleotides are TGTGCCAGCTCACCGCAGGAGATTGCAACTAATGAAAAACTGTTTTTT.

This clonotype was seen ten or more times. The V call is TRBV5-1, the J call TRBJ1-6; possibly TRBD1 for D (5 bases). The CDR3 has 13 amino acids. Germline lookup yields CDR1 SGHRS and CDR2 YFSETQ. Trimming stripped 6 bases from V and 5 bases from J, with 9 bases between. The CDR3 coding sequence is TGCGCCAGCAAGGGACCGGATAATTCACCCCTCCACTTT. It encodes CASKGPDNSPLHF.